Listed below are T cell receptor beta chains from one sample, sequenced in a study of blood T cell repertoires in COVID-19. TCRdb's table, derived via immunoSEQ multiplex PCR, lists solely in-frame clones and lacks some. The sample records about 150,000 clones, 76% being singletons. Sequenced material: peripheral blood. These receptors were collected from a man in his 60s with acute or convalescent COVID-19. CDR3s include the opening cysteine and the closing phenylalanine or tryptophan. D genes are given only for firm matches. Clone sizes are given selectively: once, few, many, or a class where the clone is expanded.

d_gene	abundance	v_gene	j_gene	len	CDR3aa	CDR3nt
TRBD2	.	TRBV5-1	TRBJ2-2	17	CASSFMSLAGGSGELFF	TGCGCCAGCAGCTTTATGTCTTTAGCGGGAGGCTCCGGGGAGCTGTTTTTT
.	.	TRBV6-1	TRBJ2-4	16	CASSDPSGGGKNIQYF	TGTGCCAGCAGTGACCCTAGCGGAGGGGGCAAAAACATTCAGTACTTC
TRBD1	many	TRBV5-1	TRBJ2-2	14	CASSRDRDTGELFF	TGCGCCAGCAGCCGAGACAGGGATACCGGGGAGCTGTTTTTT
TRBD2	few	TRBV9	TRBJ2-1	15	CASSVTAGSYNEQFF	TGTGCCAGCAGCGTAACAGCGGGATCCTACAATGAGCAGTTCTTC
TRBD1	.	TRBV18	TRBJ1-4	13	CASSSGQNEKLFF	TGTGCCAGCTCATCGGGACAGAATGAAAAACTGTTTTTT
.	.	TRBV5-4	TRBJ2-7	17	CASSLGLATPGLYEQYF	TGTGCCAGCAGCTTGGGCCTAGCGACCCCAGGACTTTACGAGCAGTACTTC
TRBD1	.	TRBV19	TRBJ1-5	15	CASSIRTGDSQPQHF	TGTGCCAGTAGTATCAGGACAGGGGACAGTCAGCCCCAGCATTTT
.	.	TRBV5-5	TRBJ1-1	15	CASSPFDRPGTEAFF	TGTGCCAGCAGCCCATTCGACAGGCCAGGGACTGAAGCTTTCTTT
TRBD1	.	TRBV9	TRBJ2-7	18	CASSVGLGTGGRSYEQYF	TGTGCCAGCAGCGTAGGTCTTGGGACAGGGGGCAGGTCCTACGAGCAGTACTTC
.	.	TRBV19	TRBJ1-1	16	CASKTSQGSLNTEAFF	TGTGCCAGCAAAACGAGCCAGGGATCCTTGAACACTGAAGCTTTCTTT
TRBD1	.	TRBV30	TRBJ1-1	14	CAGKQGARNTEAFF	TGTGCCGGAAAACAGGGGGCAAGGAACACTGAAGCTTTCTTT